Below, 26 T cell receptor beta chains from the same sample are listed, as sequenced in a study of T-cell reconstitution after alpha-beta-depleted transplantation in children. The authors prepared the TCRbeta library with unique molecular identifiers. TCRdb processed the PCR reads anew with MiXCR; each CDR3 protein has one entry. This sample yields 350,000 to 450,000 distinct CDR3 sequences, of which roughly 22% are seen a single time; 3.8% belongs to the top ten. This material consisted of PBMCs from the stem cell graft donor, taken from the stem cell graft. The receptors derive from a human donor who donated a stem cell graft to a child with acute myeloid leukemia.

The chain carries TRBV27 and TRBJ2-7; no definite D call. This CDR3 contains 16 residues. Trimming took off 1 base at V and 2 bases at J, with 15 bases between the two ends. Germline CDR1 MNHEY, CDR2 SMNVEV (reference sequence). This chain's CDR3 is CASSLLAPRDAYEQYF. The CDR3 nucleotides are TGTGCCAGCAGTTTATTGGCGCCTAGAGACGCCTACGAGCAGTACTTC.

This clonotype was seen a handful of times. The rearrangement joins TRBV6-1 to TRBJ2-1; 10 bases map to TRBD2. Unmatched junction bases numbered 3, after V lost 3 bases and J lost 1 base. This CDR3 is built from 16 residues. Germline assignment: CDR1 MNHNS and CDR2 SASEGT. The CDR3: CASSEGLARSYNEQFF. The DNA of the CDR3 is TGTGCCAGCAGTGAGGGACTAGCGAGGTCCTACAATGAGCAGTTCTTC.

This chain links TRBV15 with TRBJ2-1, with TRBD1 matching 7 bases. This CDR3 has 15 amino acids. With V trimmed by 0 bases and J by 2 bases, 1 base remained unmatched. Germline V CDR1 and CDR2: LNHNV, YYDKDF (reference sequence). The CDR3 DNA reads as TGTGCCACCAGCAGAGAAGGACAGGCCTACAATGAGCAGTTCTTC. Its translation is CATSREGQAYNEQFF.

The rearrangement joins TRBV7-2 to TRBJ2-7; tentatively, D is TRBD1 or TRBD2 (5 bases each). The V and J ends lost 1 base and 3 bases respectively, with 13 bases between them. The CDR3 is made up of 15 amino acids. Germline CDR1 reads SGHTA; CDR2 reads FQGNSA. The CDR3 nucleotides read TGTGCCAGCAGCTTAGACGGGACCAGTTACTACGAGCAGTACTTC. Residues: CASSLDGTSYYEQYF.

The chain is built from TRBV10-3 and TRBJ2-2; 7 bases fit TRBD2. J gave up 1 base and V 8 bases, and 1 base lay outside the gene matches. The CDR3 has 13 residues. CDR1 ENHRY and CDR2 SYGVKD come from the germline V gene. This CDR3 reads CAIERENTGELFF. The DNA of the CDR3 is TGTGCCATCGAGCGGGAGAACACCGGGGAGCTGTTTTTT.

This clonotype occurred a few times. V gene TRBV4-3 combines with J gene TRBJ2-1, with no clear D. V lost 0 bases, J lost 5 bases, and 11 bases lay in between. CDR1 is LGHNA and CDR2 is YSLEER in the germline V gene. This CDR3 is built from 15 residues. The CDR3 DNA is TGCGCCAGCAGCCAAGATGGAGCCGGGCACAATGAGCAGTTCTTC. The encoded protein is CASSQDGAGHNEQFF.

This chain uses TRBV4-1 with TRBJ1-1; no definite D call. V lost 1 base, J lost 1 base, and 10 bases lay in between. Germline V gives CDR1 MGHRA, CDR2 YSYEKL. CDR3 size: 15 residues. The chain's CDR3 is CASSQVSPPNTEAFF. In DNA form, the CDR3 reads TGCGCCAGCAGCCAAGTATCTCCGCCGAACACTGAAGCTTTCTTT.

In its sample, this clonotype was seen a few times. This chain connects TRBV29-1 to TRBJ2-5; possibly TRBD1 or TRBD2 for D (5 bases each). This CDR3 has 13 residues. Trimming left V 6 bases short and J 2 bases short, with 13 bases between. Germline V gives CDR1 SQVTM, CDR2 ANQGSEA. The CDR3 DNA reads as TGCAGCGTAGCCCCTGGGGGACAAGAGACCCAGTACTTC. This gives the protein CSVAPGGQETQYF.

This clonotype came up many times. The rearrangement uses TRBV13 and TRBJ2-1, with 14 nucleotides matching TRBD2. The CDR3 has 15 amino acids. Germline CDR1 is PRHDT and CDR2 is FYEKMQ (reference sequence). Trimming cost V 5 bases and J 10 bases; bases outside gene matches: 7. The CDR3 reads CASSPGLAGVREQFF. In DNA, the CDR3 is TGTGCCAGCAGCCCGGGACTAGCGGGAGTCCGCGAGCAGTTCTTC.

This clonotype was seen repeatedly, ten times or more. The chain employs TRBV6-1 and TRBJ2-5; TRBD1 might be the D (5 bases). CDR1 is MNHNS and CDR2 is SASEGT in the germline V gene. The CDR3 covers 15 residues. Trimming shortened V by 7 bases and J by 4 bases, and 19 bases separated the two germline ends. The CDR3 DNA is TGTGCCAGCACAAAAAGGGGCGGTACCCGAGAGACCCAGTACTTC. Encoded protein: CASTKRGGTRETQYF.

The CDR3 nucleotides read TGTGCCAGCAGGAGGGGGAGAGAGGACACCGGGGAGCTGTTTTTT. This gives the protein CASRRGREDTGELFF. V is TRBV6-1 and J is TRBJ2-2, with a tentative D call TRBD1 (6 bases). The CDR3 is 15 residues long. Trimming removed 6 bases from V and 3 bases from J, with 14 bases in between. Germline V gene data show CDR1 as MNHNS and CDR2 as SASEGT.

The table lists this clonotype with a few counts. This may be a read error: a much more frequent sequence differs by one nucleotide. The chain recombines TRBV20-1 with TRBJ2-7; the match to TRBD2 covers 12 bases. CDR1 is DFQATT, CDR2 SNEGSKA, per germline (reference sequence). With 5 bases clipped from V and 3 bases from J, the junction kept 2 bases outside the gene matches. This CDR3 is 13 amino acids long. The CDR3 here is CSARTSGNYEQYF. The CDR3 DNA reads TGCAGTGCTCGGACTAGCGGGAACTACGAGCAGTACTTC.

V usage is TRBV28 and J usage is TRBJ1-4, with D tentatively TRBD1 (5 bases). Germline-derived CDR1 and CDR2 are MDHEN and SYDVKM. V lost 5 bases to trimming and J lost 8 bases, with 18 bases between them. The CDR3 has 15 residues. The DNA for the CDR3 is TGTGCCAGCAGTCCGCAGGGACCCAATTACGAAAAACTGTTTTTT. It is translated as CASSPQGPNYEKLFF.

This chain joins TRBV7-2 and TRBJ2-1, with D perhaps TRBD2 (5 bases). V was trimmed by 2 bases and J by 5 bases, leaving 13 bases between them. The CDR3 is made up of 15 amino acids. CDR1 is SGHTA and CDR2 is FQGNSA in the germline V gene. The CDR3 DNA reads TGTGCCAGCAGCTTATCCCCCGGACTGAACAATGAGCAGTTCTTC. Encoded protein: CASSLSPGLNNEQFF. Variable domain in full (rest from reference TRBV7-2 and TRBJ2-1): GAGVSQSPSNKVTEKGKDVELRCDPISGHTALYWYRQSLGQGLEFLIYFQGNSAPDKSGLPSDRFSAERTGGSVSTLTIQRTQQEDSAVYLCASSLSPGLNNEQFFGPGTRLTVL.

This clonotype was seen a few times. The chain has TRBV4-3 and TRBJ2-3; TRBD2 matches 10 bases. The CDR3 is made up of 16 amino acids. V lost 1 base to trimming and J lost 2 bases; unmatched junction nucleotides: 3. Germline CDR1 LGHNA, CDR2 YSLEER. The CDR3 DNA follows: TGCGCCAGCAGCCAAGCAACTAGCGGGGCCACAGATACGCAGTATTTT. Protein product: CASSQATSGATDTQYF.

The sample holds one count of this clonotype. The chain carries TRBV7-2 and TRBJ2-1, with D possibly called TRBD1 or TRBD2 (7 bases each). Germline values: CDR1 SGHTA, CDR2 FQGNSA. V was trimmed by 8 bases and J by 2 bases, leaving 13 bases between them. The CDR3 runs to 14 residues. For the CDR3, the DNA is TGTGCCAGCTACCCAGGGGGGGCCTACAATGAGCAGTTCTTC. This gives the protein CASYPGGAYNEQFF. The full variable domain, its missing parts supplied by reference TRBV7-2 and TRBJ2-1, is GAGVSQSPSNKVTEKGKDVELRCDPISGHTALYWYRQSLGQGLEFLIYFQGNSAPDKSGLPSDRFSAERTGGSVSTLTIQRTQQEDSAVYLCASYPGGAYNEQFFGPGTRLTVL.

This clonotype was seen a few times. The chain has TRBV29-1 and TRBJ2-1; the match to TRBD2 covers 9 bases. Germline assignment: CDR1 SQVTM and CDR2 ANQGSEA. The CDR3 spans 12 residues. The junction had 2 bases not matched to a gene; V was cut back by 3 bases and J by 8 bases. CDR3 nucleotide sequence: TGCAGCGTTGAGGTAGCGGGAGATGAGCAGTTCTTC. Translation gives CSVEVAGDEQFF.

The J gene is TRBJ2-2, the V gene TRBV15; the D is unclear. The CDR3 is 12 amino acids. V gave up 8 bases and J gave up 6 bases, with 10 bases separating them. Germline-derived CDR1 and CDR2 are LNHNV and YYDKDF (reference sequence). Here the CDR3 DNA reads TGTGCCACCCGCTCGGATGCCGGGGAGCTGTTTTTT. This codes for CATRSDAGELFF.

This clonotype was recorded many times. The CDR3 region is CASSFIRGRESTNEQFF. As DNA, the CDR3 is TGTGCCAGCAGTTTCATAAGGGGACGAGAATCTACCAATGAGCAGTTCTTC. The chain carries TRBV12-3 or TRBV12-4 and TRBJ2-1, with D possibly being TRBD1 or TRBD2 (5 bases each). The CDR3 runs 17 residues. V dropped 3 bases and J dropped 6 bases, with 21 bases sitting between them.

This chain joins TRBV27 and TRBJ2-5; D gene ambiguous. Germline V CDR1 and CDR2: MNHEY, SMNVEV (reference sequence). V dropped 10 bases and J dropped 3 bases, with 6 bases sitting between them. The CDR3 runs to 10 residues. CDR3 loop: CATSKETQYF. CDR3 bases: TGTGCCACTTCAAAAGAGACCCAGTACTTC.

The chain carries TRBV6-5 and TRBJ2-1; a weak D match, TRBD2 (5 bases). CDR3 length: 16 amino acids. Per germline, CDR1 MNHEY and CDR2 SVGAGI. Deletions cut 0 bases from V and 8 bases from J, with 17 bases between. The CDR3: CASSYSRVPGRDEQFF. CDR3 DNA sequence: TGTGCCAGCAGTTACTCGAGGGTCCCCGGCCGGGATGAGCAGTTCTTC.

This clonotype occurred many times. The V gene is TRBV10-3, the J gene TRBJ2-1, with 7 bases matching TRBD1. Germline V gives CDR1 ENHRY, CDR2 SYGVKD. V was clipped by 7 bases and J by 6 bases; unmatched bases: 6. The CDR3 has 13 amino acids. This CDR3 is CAINRDSLNEQFF. The CDR3 DNA reads TGTGCCATCAATCGGGACAGTCTCAATGAGCAGTTCTTC.

This clonotype was counted at least ten times. This chain connects TRBV13 to TRBJ2-7, with 7 bases identical to TRBD1. The length of the CDR3 is 14 residues. Germline CDR1 PRHDT, CDR2 FYEKMQ (reference sequence). Trimming cost V 5 bases and J 4 bases; bases outside gene matches: 8. CDR3 DNA: TGTGCCAGCAGCCCCGGGGACAGTTGGTACGAGCAGTACTTC. This sequence encodes CASSPGDSWYEQYF. The full variable domain, rest sourced from reference TRBV13 and TRBJ2-7, is AAGVIQSPRHLIKEKRETATLKCYPIPRHDTVYWYQQGPGQDPQFLISFYEKMQSDKGSIPDRFSAQQFSDYHSELNMSSLELGDSALYFCASSPGDSWYEQYFGPGTRLTVT.

This clonotype was seen only a few times. V usage is TRBV25-1 and J usage is TRBJ2-1, with D perhaps matching TRBD2 (6 bases). The CDR3 has 16 amino acids. V lost 3 bases to trimming and J lost 6 bases, with 18 bases between them. Per the germline V gene, CDR1 is MGHDK and CDR2 is SYGVNS. Written as DNA, the CDR3 is TGTGCCAGCAGTGAGCCCCCCGGGAGCCAGGGCAATGAGCAGTTCTTC. Protein sequence: CASSEPPGSQGNEQFF.

The chain recombines TRBV28 with TRBJ2-5; D unclear. The germline CDR1 and CDR2 sequences are MDHEN and SYDVKM. The length of the CDR3 is 14 residues. The V gene lost 2 bases and the J gene lost 2 bases, with 9 bases spanning the gap. The CDR3 bases are TGTGCCAGCAGTTTAAAGGGTTCTCAAGAGACCCAGTACTTC. The encoded protein is CASSLKGSQETQYF.

The V call is TRBV4-1, the J call TRBJ2-1; D unresolved. Germline assignment: CDR1 MGHRA and CDR2 YSYEKL. Deletions cut 0 bases from V and 12 bases from J, with 15 bases between. CDR3 length equals 14 residues. Here the CDR3 reads CASSQDSSNTGQFF. The DNA for the CDR3 is TGCGCCAGCAGCCAAGATAGCAGTAACACCGGGCAGTTCTTC.